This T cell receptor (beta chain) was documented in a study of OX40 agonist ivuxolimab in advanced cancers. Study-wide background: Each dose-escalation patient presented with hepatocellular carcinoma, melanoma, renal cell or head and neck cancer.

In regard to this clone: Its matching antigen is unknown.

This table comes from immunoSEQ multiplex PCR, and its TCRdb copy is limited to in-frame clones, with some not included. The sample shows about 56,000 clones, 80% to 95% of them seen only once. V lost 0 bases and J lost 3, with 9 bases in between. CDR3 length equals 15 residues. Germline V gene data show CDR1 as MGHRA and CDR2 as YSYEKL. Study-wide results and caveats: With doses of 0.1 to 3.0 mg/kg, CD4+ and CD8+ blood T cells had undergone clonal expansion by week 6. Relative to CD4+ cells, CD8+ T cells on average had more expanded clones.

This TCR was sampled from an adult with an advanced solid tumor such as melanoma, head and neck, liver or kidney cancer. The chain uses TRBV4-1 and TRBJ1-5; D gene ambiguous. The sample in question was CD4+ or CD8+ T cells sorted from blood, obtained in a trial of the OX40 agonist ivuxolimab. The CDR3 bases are TGCGCCAGCAGCCAAGATCCCAGTTACAATCAGCCCCAGCATTTT. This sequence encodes CASSQDPSYNQPQHF.